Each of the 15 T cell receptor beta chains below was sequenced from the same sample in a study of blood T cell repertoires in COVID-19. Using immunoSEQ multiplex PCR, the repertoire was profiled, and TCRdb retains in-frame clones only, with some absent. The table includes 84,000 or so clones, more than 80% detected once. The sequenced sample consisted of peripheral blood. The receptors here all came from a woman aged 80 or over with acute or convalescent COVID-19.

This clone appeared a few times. For the CDR3, the DNA is TGTGCCAGCAGGGTCCAGGACAGCTCCTACGAGCAGTACTTC. Translation gives CASRVQDSSYEQYF. V and J are TRBV6-5 and TRBJ2-7; TRBD1 might be the D (6 bases). Germline CDR1 and CDR2: MNHEY and SVGAGI. The CDR3 consists of 14 residues. V shed 6 bases and J shed 0 bases, with 12 bases lying between them.

CDR3 loop: CASSLGQVGGYTF. The CDR3 DNA is TGTGCCAGCAGCTTAGGGCAGGTTGGTGGCTACACCTTC. The chain recombines TRBV7-2 with TRBJ1-2; D gene uncertain. CDR1 is SGHTA and CDR2 is FQGNSA in the germline V gene. Trimming shortened V by 1 base and J by 7 bases, and 10 bases separated the two germline ends. The CDR3 loop spans 13 amino acids.

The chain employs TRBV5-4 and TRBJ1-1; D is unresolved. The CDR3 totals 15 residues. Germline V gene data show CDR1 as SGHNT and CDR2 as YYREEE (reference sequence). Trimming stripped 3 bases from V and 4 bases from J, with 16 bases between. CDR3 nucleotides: TGTGCCAGCAGCTGGCTCCTTGGGAGCGTCACTGAAGCTTTCTTT. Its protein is CASSWLLGSVTEAFF.

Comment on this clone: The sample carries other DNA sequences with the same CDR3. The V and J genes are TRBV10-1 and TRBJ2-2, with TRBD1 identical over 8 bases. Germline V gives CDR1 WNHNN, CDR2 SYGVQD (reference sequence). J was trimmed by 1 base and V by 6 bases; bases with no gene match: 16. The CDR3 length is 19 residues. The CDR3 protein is CASSLPDRVGCLNTGELFF. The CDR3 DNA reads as TGCGCCAGCAGCCTGCCGGACAGGGTTGGTTGCCTGAACACCGGGGAGCTGTTTTTT.

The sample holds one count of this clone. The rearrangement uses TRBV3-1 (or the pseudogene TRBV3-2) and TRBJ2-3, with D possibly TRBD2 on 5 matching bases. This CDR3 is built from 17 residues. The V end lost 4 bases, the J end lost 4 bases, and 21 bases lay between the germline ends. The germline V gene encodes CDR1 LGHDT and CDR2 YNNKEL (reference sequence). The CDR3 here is CASSPRAVYLGADTQYF. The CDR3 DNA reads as TGTGCCAGCAGCCCGCGAGCGGTCTACTTGGGAGCAGATACGCAGTATTTT.

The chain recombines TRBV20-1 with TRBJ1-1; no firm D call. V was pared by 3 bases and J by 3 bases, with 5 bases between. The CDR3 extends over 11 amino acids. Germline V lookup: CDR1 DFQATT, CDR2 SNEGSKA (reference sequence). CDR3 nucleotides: TGCAGTGCTAGCAGTGACACTGAAGCTTTCTTT. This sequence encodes CSASSDTEAFF.

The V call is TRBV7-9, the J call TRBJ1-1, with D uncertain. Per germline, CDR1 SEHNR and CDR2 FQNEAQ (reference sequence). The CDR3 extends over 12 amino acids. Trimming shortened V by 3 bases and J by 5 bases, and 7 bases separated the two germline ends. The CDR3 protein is CASSLTGTEAFF. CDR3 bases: TGTGCCAGCAGCTTGACGGGAACTGAAGCTTTCTTT.

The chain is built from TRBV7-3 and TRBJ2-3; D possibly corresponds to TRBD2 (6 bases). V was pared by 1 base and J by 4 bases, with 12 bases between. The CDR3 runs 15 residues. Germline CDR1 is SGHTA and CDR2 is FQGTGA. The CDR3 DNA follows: TGTGCCAGCAGCTTAAGCGTCCTAGCGCCAGATACGCAGTATTTT. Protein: CASSLSVLAPDTQYF. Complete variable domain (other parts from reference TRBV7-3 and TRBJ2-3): GAGVSQTPSNKVTEKGKYVELRCDPISGHTALYWYRQSLGQGPEFLIYFQGTGAADDSGLPNDRFFAVRPEGSVSTLKIQRTERGDSAVYLCASSLSVLAPDTQYFGPGTRLTVL.

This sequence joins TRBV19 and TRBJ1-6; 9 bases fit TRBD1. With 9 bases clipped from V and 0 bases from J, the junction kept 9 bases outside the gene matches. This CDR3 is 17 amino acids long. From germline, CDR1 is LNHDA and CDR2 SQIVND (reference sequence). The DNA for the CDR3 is TGTGCCAGCGATTCCGGGACAGGGAGCTCCTATAATTCACCCCTCCACTTT. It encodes CASDSGTGSSYNSPLHF.

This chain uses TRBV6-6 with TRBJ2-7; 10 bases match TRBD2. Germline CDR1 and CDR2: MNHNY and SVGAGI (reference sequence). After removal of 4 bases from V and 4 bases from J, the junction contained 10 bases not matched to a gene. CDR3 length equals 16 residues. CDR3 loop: CASSFRTSGMPYEQYF. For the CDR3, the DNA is TGTGCCAGCAGTTTTCGCACTAGCGGGATGCCGTACGAGCAGTACTTC.

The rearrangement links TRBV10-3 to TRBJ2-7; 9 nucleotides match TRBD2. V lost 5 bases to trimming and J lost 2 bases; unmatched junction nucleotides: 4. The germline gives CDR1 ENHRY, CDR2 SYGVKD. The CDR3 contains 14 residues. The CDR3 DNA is TGTGCCATCAGTCCTAGCGGGACACCCTACGAGCAGTACTTC. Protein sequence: CAISPSGTPYEQYF.

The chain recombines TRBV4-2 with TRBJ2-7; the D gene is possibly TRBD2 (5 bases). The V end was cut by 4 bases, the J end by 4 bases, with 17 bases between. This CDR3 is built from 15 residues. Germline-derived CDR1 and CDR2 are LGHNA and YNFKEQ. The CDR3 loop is CASSPDLLETYEQYF. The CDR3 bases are TGTGCCAGCAGCCCGGACCTACTAGAGACTTACGAGCAGTACTTC.

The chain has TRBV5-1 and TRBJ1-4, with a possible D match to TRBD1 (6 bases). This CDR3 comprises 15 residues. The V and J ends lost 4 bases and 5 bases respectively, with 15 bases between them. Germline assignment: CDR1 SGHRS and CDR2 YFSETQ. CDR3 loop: CASSLEGQGNEKLFF. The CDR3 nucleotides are TGCGCCAGCAGCCTGGAGGGGCAGGGGAATGAAAAACTGTTTTTT.

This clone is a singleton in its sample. CDR3 amino acids: CASSRLAGASYNEQFF. The CDR3 region has the DNA TGTGCCAGCAGTCGACTAGCGGGAGCGTCCTACAATGAGCAGTTCTTC. The gene calls are TRBV27 and TRBJ2-1; 12 nucleotides match TRBD2. V was pared by 5 bases and J by 1 base, with 3 bases of the junction left unmatched. Germline CDR1 MNHEY, CDR2 SMNVEV (reference sequence). The length of the CDR3 is 16 residues.

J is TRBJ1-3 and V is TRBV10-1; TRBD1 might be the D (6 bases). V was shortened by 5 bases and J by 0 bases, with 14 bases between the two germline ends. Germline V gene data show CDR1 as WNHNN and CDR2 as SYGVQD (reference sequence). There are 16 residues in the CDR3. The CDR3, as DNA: TGCGCCAGCAGTTTAGACAGGTTGATCTCTGGAAACACCATATATTTT. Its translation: CASSLDRLISGNTIYF.